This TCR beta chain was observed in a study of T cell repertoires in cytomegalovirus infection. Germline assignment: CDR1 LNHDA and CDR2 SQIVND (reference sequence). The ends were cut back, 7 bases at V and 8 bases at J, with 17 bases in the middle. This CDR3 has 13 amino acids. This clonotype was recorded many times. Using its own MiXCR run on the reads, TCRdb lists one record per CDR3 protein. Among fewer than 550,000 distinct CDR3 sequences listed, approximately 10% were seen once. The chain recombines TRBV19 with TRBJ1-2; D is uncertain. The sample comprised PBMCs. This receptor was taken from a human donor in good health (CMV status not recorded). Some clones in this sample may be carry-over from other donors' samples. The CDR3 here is CASNTDGPVGYTF. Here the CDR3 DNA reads TGTGCCAGTAACACCGACGGCCCAGTGGGCTACACCTTC.